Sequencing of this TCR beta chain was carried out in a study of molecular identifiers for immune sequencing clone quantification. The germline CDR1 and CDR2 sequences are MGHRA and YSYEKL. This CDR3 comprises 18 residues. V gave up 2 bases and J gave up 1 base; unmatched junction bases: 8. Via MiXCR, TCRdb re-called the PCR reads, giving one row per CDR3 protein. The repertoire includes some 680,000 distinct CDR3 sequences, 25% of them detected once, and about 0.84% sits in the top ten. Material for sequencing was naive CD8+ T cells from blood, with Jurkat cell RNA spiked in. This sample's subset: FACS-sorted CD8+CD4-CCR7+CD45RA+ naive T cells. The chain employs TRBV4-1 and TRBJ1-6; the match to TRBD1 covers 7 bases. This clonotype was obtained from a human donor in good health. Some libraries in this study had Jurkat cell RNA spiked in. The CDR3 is CASSQNGARGSYNSPLHF. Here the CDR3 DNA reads TGCGCCAGCAGCCAAAATGGGGCCAGGGGGTCCTATAATTCACCCCTCCACTTT.